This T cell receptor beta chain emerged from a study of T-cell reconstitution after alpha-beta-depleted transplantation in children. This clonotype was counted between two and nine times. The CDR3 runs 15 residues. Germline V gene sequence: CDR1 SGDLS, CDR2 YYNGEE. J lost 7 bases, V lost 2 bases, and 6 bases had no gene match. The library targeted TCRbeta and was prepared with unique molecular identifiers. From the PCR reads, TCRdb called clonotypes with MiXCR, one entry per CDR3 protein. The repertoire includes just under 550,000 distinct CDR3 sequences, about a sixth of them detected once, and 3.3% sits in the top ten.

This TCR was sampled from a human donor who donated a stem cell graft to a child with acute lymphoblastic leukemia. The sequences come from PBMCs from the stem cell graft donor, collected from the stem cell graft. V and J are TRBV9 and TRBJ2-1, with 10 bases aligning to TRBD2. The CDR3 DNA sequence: TGTGCCAGCAGCGTGAGCGGGAGGGCCGGGAATGAGCAGTTCTTC. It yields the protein CASSVSGRAGNEQFF.